The following is a T cell receptor beta chain sequence with its context. Antigen: not known. Time point defined: persistent/refractory GD, antithyroid drugs over 5 years with positive TRAb. Scientists built the TCR library using RNA that was extracted from PBMCs. Guidelines of the American Thyroid Association were used to diagnose Graves' disease. This sample was included in a study of regulatory T cells in long-lasting Graves disease. Relying on iRepertoire HTBI primers and Arm-PCR of CDR3 regions, the team built TCR beta libraries. TCRdb itself ran the multiplex PCR reads through MiXCR, one entry per CDR3 protein. The sample lists a few hundred thousand distinct CDR3 sequences, roughly 23% seen once, with 14% in the top ten. Findings and caveats of the study: Patients whose Graves' disease persisted exhibited lower TCR diversity than those newly diagnosed. Persistent disease samples used TRBV28, TRBJ1-2 and TRBJ2-5 preferentially. Small numbers of samples may have cut accuracy.

The CDR3 totals 15 residues. CDR1 MGHRA and CDR2 YSYEKL come from the germline V gene. The V and J ends lost 1 base and 4 bases respectively, with 14 bases between them. The input for sequencing was peripheral blood mononuclear cells (PBMCs), taken when the disease was refractory, from a patient treated with antithyroid drugs. The TCR originated in a female donor with Graves disease. The V and J genes are TRBV4-1 and TRBJ2-7; D may be TRBD1 (6 bases). CDR3 nucleotides: TGCGCCAGCAGCCAAGCGAACAGGGATGTTTACGAGCAGTACTTC. Amino acid sequence: CASSQANRDVYEQYF.